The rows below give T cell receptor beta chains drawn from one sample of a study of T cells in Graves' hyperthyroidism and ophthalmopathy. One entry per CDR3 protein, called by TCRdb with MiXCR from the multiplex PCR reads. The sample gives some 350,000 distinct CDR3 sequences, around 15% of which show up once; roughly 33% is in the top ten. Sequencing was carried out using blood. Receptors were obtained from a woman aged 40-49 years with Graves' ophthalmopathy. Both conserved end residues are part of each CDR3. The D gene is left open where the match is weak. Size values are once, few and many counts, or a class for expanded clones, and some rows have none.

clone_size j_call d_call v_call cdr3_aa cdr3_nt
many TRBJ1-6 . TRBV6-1 CASRGTNYNSPLHF TGTGCCAGCAGAGGGACAAATTATAATTCACCCCTCCACTTT
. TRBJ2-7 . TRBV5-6 CASSRTEGYEQYF TGTGCCAGCAGCAGGACAGAAGGTTACGAGCAGTACTTC
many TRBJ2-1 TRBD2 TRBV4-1 CASSQGRGEYNEQFF TGCGCCAGCAGCCAAGGGCGGGGGGAATACAATGAGCAGTTCTTC
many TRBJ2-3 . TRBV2 CASSEEGADTQYF TGTGCCAGCAGTGAAGAAGGCGCAGATACGCAGTATTTT
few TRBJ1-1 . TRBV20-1 CSASWGNTEAFF TGCAGTGCTAGTTGGGGGAACACTGAAGCTTTCTTT
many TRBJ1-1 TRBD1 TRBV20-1 CSADSVEGADAEAFF TGCAGTGCTGATAGTGTGGAGGGGGCCGACGCTGAAGCTTTCTTT
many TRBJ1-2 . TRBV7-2 CASSSGAAGYYGYTF TGTGCCAGCAGCTCAGGGGCCGCCGGTTACTATGGCTACACCTTC
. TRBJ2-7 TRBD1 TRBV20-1 CSARVGTGQYEQYF TGCAGTGCTAGAGTTGGGACAGGGCAATACGAGCAGTACTTC
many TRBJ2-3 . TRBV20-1 CSARITDTQYF TGCAGTGCTAGAATCACAGATACGCAGTATTTT
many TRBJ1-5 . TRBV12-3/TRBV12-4 CASSPRDGGYGQPQHF TGTGCCAGCAGTCCCCGGGACGGCGGATATGGTCAGCCCCAGCATTTT
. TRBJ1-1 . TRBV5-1 CASSLDPGMNTEAFF TGCGCCAGCAGCTTGGATCCGGGGATGAACACTGAAGCTTTCTTT
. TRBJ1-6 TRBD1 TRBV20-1 CSAREPGQGGSNSPLHF TGCAGTGCTAGAGAACCGGGACAGGGTGGTAGTAATTCACCCCTCCACTTT
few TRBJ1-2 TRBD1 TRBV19 CASSRTGDRGYTF TGTGCCAGTAGTAGAACAGGGGATCGGGGCTACACCTTC
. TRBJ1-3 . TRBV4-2 CASSPDLSGNTIYF TGTGCCAGCAGCCCGGACCTCTCTGGAAACACCATATATTTT
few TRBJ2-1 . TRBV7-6 CASSLYFSTEQFF TGTGCCAGCAGCTTATACTTTAGTACTGAGCAGTTCTTC
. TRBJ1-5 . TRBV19 CASHLRMGDQPQHF TGTGCCAGTCACCTCAGGATGGGGGATCAGCCCCAGCATTTT
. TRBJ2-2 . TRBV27 CASRPSDWNTGELFF TGTGCCAGCAGACCCTCGGACTGGAACACCGGGGAGCTGTTTTTT
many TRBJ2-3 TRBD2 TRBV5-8 CASSSGTSGLGSQYF TGTGCCAGCAGCTCAGGGACTAGCGGTTTGGGGTCGCAGTATTTT
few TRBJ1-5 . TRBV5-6 CASSLGVTGANQPQHF TGTGCCAGCAGCTTGGGGGTTACGGGGGCTAATCAGCCCCAGCATTTT
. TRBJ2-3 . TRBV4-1 CASSQRASGTDTQYF TGCGCCAGCAGCCAGAGGGCCTCCGGCACAGATACGCAGTATTTT
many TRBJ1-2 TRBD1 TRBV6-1 CASKQGAVGYGYTF TGTGCCAGCAAGCAGGGGGCGGTAGGCTATGGCTACACCTTC
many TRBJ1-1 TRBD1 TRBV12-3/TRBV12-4 CASSVRDRTNTEAFF TGTGCCAGCAGTGTCCGGGACAGGACGAACACTGAAGCTTTCTTT
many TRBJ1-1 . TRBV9 CASSEGPNPPTEAFF TGTGCCAGCAGCGAGGGACCCAATCCCCCCACTGAAGCTTTCTTT
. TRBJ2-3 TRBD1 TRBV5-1 CASSRGQGGPASTDTQYF TGCGCCAGCAGTAGGGGACAGGGGGGCCCAGCTAGCACAGATACGCAGTATTTT
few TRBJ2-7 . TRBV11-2 CASSSGSGGEQYF TGTGCCAGCAGTTCGGGATCCGGCGGCGAGCAGTACTTC
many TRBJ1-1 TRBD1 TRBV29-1 CAVGQGASAEAFF TGCGCGGTCGGACAGGGGGCCTCAGCTGAAGCTTTCTTT
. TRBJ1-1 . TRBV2 CASSPPDEAFF TGTGCCAGCAGTCCGCCGGACGAAGCTTTCTTT
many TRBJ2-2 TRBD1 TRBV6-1 CASTDRGRLLGELFF TGTGCCAGCACGGACAGGGGGCGGCTACTCGGGGAGCTGTTTTTT
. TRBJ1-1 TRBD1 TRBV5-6 CASSLGQGGAEAFF TGTGCCAGCAGCTTGGGACAGGGGGGAGCTGAAGCTTTCTTT
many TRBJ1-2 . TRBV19 CASSGRLNYGYTF TGTGCCAGTTCCGGACGACTTAACTATGGCTACACCTTC
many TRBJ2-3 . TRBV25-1 CASSEQGRDTQYF TGTGCCAGCAGTGAACAGGGGCGAGATACGCAGTATTTT
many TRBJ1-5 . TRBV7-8 CASSPRQSYSNQPQHF TGTGCCAGCAGCCCCCGACAGAGCTATAGCAATCAGCCCCAGCATTTT
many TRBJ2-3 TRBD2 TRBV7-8 CASSLLAGGGDTQYF TGTGCCAGCAGCTTACTAGCGGGAGGTGGTGATACGCAGTATTTT
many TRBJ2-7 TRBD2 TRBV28 CASGGTSGNPAYEQYF TGTGCCAGCGGGGGTACTAGCGGGAACCCGGCCTACGAGCAGTACTTC
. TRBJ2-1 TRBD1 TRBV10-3 CAISPGQGYYNEQFF TGTGCCATCAGCCCGGGACAGGGTTACTACAATGAGCAGTTCTTC
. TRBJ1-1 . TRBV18 CASSGQKNTEAFF TGTGCCAGCTCAGGACAGAAGAACACTGAAGCTTTCTTT
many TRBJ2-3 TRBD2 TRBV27 CASSSRLAGGRTDTQYF TGTGCCAGCAGTTCCAGACTAGCGGGGGGCCGCACAGATACGCAGTATTTT
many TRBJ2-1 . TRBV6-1 CASRVQMNEQFF TGTGCCAGCAGGGTACAGATGAATGAGCAGTTCTTC
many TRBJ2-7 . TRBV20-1 CSANLPRALSYEQYF TGCAGTGCTAATCTCCCCAGGGCCCTCTCCTACGAGCAGTACTTC
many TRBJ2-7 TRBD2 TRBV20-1 CSARRGGEMDEQYF TGCAGTGCCAGACGCGGGGGGGAGATGGACGAGCAGTACTTC
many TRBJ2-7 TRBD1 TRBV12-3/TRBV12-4 CASRKQGAVEQYF TGTGCCAGCAGGAAACAGGGGGCGGTTGAGCAGTACTTC